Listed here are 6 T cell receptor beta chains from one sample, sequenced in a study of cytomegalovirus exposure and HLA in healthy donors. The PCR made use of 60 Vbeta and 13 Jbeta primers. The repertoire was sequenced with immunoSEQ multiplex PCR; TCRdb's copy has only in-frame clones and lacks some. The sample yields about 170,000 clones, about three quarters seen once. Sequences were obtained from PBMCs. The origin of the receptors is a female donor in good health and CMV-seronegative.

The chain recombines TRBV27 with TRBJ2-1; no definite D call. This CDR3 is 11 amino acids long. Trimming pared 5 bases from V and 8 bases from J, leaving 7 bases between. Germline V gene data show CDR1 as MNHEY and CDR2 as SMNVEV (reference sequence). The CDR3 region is CASSQAYEQFF. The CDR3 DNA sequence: TGTGCCAGCAGTCAAGCCTATGAGCAGTTCTTC.

The CDR3 loop reads CASSAKGTGRSNEKLFF. CDR3 DNA sequence: TGTGCCAGCAGCGCCAAAGGGACAGGGAGGTCTAATGAAAAACTGTTTTTT. The chain combines TRBV5-6 with TRBJ1-4; 9 nucleotides line up with TRBD1. The CDR3 is 17 residues long. Germline V CDR1 and CDR2: SGHDT, YYEEEE. The V gene end was trimmed by 4 bases and the J gene end by 3 bases; junction bases not matched to a gene: 10.

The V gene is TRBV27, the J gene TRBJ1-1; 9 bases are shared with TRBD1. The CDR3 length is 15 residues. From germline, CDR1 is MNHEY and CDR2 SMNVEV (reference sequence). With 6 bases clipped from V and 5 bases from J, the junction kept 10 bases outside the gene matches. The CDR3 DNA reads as TGTGCCAGCAGACCGAACAGGGGGCCGGGGACTGAAGCTTTCTTT. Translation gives CASRPNRGPGTEAFF.

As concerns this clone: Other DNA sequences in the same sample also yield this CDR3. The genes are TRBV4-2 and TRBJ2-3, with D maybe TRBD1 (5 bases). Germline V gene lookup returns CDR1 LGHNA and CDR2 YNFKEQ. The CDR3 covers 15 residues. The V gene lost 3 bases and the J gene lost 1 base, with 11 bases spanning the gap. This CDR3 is CASSQGQGGTDTQYF. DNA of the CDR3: TGTGCCAGCAGCCAGGGTCAAGGGGGCACAGATACGCAGTATTTT.

The CDR3 loop is CASSAPLGEGYGYTF. In nucleotides, the CDR3 is TGTGCCAGCAGTGCGCCACTGGGGGAGGGCTATGGCTACACCTTC. This chain uses TRBV28 with TRBJ1-2, with D possibly TRBD1 on 5 matching bases. The CDR3 is 15 residues long. Trimming took off 5 bases at V and 4 bases at J, with 17 bases between the two ends. Germline V gene sequence: CDR1 MDHEN, CDR2 SYDVKM.

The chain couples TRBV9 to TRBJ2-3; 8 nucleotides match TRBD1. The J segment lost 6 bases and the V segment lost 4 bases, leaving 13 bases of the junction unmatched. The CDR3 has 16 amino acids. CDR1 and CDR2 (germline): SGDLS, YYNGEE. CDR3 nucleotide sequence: TGTGCCAGCAGCTCACGCCACCAGGGGGCGGGGGATACGCAGTATTTT. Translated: CASSSRHQGAGDTQYF.